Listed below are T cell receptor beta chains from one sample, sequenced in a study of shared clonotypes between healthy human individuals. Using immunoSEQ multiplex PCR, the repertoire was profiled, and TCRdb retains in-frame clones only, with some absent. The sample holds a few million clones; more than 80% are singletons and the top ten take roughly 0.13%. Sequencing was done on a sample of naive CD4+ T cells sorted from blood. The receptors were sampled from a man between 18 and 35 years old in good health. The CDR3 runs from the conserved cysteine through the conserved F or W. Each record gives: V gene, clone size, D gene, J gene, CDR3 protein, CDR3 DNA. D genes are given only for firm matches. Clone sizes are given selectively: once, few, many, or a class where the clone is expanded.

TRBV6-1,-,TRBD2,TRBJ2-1,CASRPLAAGRDEQFF,TGTGCCAGCAGGCCCCTAGCGGCAGGGAGGGATGAGCAGTTCTTC
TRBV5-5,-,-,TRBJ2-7,CASSLDTARTYEQYF,TGTGCCAGCAGCCTGGACACCGCAAGGACCTACGAGCAGTACTTC
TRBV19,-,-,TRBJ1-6,CASSPSAGHYNSPLHF,TGTGCCAGTAGTCCTTCTGCGGGGCACTATAATTCACCCCTCCACTTT
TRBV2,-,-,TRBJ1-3,CASSEATGGVISGNTIYF,TGTGCCAGCAGTGAAGCGACCGGGGGGGTAATCTCTGGAAACACCATATATTTT
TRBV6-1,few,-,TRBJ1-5,CASSEVSNQPQHF,TGTGCCAGCAGTGAAGTTAGCAATCAGCCCCAGCATTTT
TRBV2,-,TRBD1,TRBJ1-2,CASIEQRGDRAPYAF,TGTGCCAGCATCGAGCAGAGGGGGGACAGGGCCCCTTATGCCTTC
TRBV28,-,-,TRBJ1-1,CASSATRGTEAFF,TGTGCCAGCAGCGCCACTCGGGGCACTGAAGCTTTCTTT
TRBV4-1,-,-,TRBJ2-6,CASSQDHGGLSSGANVLTF,TGCGCCAGCAGCCAAGATCATGGGGGTTTGAGCTCTGGGGCCAACGTCCTGACTTTC
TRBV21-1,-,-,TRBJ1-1,CASIPGQGGLAFF,TGTGCCAGCATCCCAGGACAGGGAGGGTTGGCTTTCTTT
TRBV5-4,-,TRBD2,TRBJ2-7,CASSLAGLASSYEQYF,TGTGCCAGCAGCTTGGCCGGACTAGCGAGCTCCTACGAGCAGTACTTC
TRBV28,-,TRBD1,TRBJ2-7,CASGQGYEQYF,TGTGCCTCGGGACAGGGGTACGAGCAGTACTTC
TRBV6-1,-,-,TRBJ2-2,CASPGLNTGELFF,TGTGCGTCGCCGGGACTTAACACCGGGGAGCTGTTTTTT
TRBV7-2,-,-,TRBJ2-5,CASSPLGTQYF,TGTGCCAGCAGTCCTCTAGGGACCCAGTACTTC
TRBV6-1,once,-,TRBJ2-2,CASGDRNTGELFF,TGTGCCAGCGGAGACAGGAACACCGGGGAGCTGTTTTTT
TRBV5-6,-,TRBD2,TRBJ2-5,CASNRLAGGETQYF,TGTGCCAGCAATCGACTAGCGGGAGGGGAGACCCAGTACTTC
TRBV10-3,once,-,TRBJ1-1,CAITRDNTEAFF,TGTGCCATCACAAGGGATAACACTGAAGCTTTCTTT
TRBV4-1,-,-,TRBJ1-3,CASTPEDRGGNTIYF,TGCGCCAGCACCCCGGAGGACAGAGGTGGAAACACCATATATTTT
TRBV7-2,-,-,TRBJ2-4,CASSPPPGSVSQYF,TGTGCCAGCAGCCCACCCCCTGGGTCCGTCAGTCAGTACTTC
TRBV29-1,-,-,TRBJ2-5,CSVTLKETQYF,TGCAGCGTTACCTTGAAAGAGACCCAGTACTTC
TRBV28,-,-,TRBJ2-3,CASSLSLVYTDTQYF,TGTGCCAGCAGTTTAAGTCTAGTGTACACAGATACGCAGTATTTT
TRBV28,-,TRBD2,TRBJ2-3,CASSLSRRGVWTDTQYF,TGTGCCAGCAGTTTATCTAGGCGGGGGGTATGGACAGATACGCAGTATTTT
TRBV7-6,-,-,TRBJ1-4,CASSPGLGEGRANEKLFF,TGTGCCAGCAGCCCCGGATTAGGGGAGGGTAGGGCTAATGAAAAACTGTTTTTT
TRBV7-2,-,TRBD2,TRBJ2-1,CASSKGLATNNEQFF,TGTGCCAGCAGCAAGGGACTAGCGACCAACAATGAGCAGTTCTTC
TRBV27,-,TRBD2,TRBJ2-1,CASSLPGLTGTRMFF,TGTGCCAGCAGTTTACCGGGACTTACCGGGACTAGGATGTTCTTC
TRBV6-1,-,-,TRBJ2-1,CASSFKGHNEQFF,TGTGCCAGCAGCTTCAAAGGACATAATGAGCAGTTCTTC
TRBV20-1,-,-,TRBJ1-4,CSAITGEKLFF,TGCAGTGCTATCACCGGGGAGAAACTGTTTTTT
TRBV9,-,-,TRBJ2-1,CASSDRGDTYNEQFF,TGTGCCAGCAGCGATCGGGGGGACACCTACAATGAGCAGTTCTTC
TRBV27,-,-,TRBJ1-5,CASSPTHSYSNQPQHF,TGTGCCAGCAGTCCGACGCACTCTTATAGCAATCAGCCCCAGCATTTT
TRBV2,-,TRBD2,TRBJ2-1,CASRGLAGRNNEQFF,TGTGCCAGCAGGGGACTAGCGGGGAGGAACAATGAGCAGTTCTTC
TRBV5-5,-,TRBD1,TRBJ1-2,CASSSIPGTGVSNYGYTF,TGTGCCAGCAGCTCGATACCCGGGACAGGGGTCAGTAACTATGGCTACACCTTC
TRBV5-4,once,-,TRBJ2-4,CASSLAVANIQYF,TGTGCCAGCAGTCTAGCCGTGGCAAACATTCAGTACTTC
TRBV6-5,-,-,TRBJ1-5,CASSYGGNQPQHF,TGTGCCAGCAGTTATGGGGGGAATCAGCCCCAGCATTTT
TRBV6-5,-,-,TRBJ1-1,CASSYWRGAAFF,TGTGCCAGCAGTTACTGGCGGGGGGCAGCTTTCTTT
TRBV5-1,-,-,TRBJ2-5,CASSLGGTKQETQYF,TGCGCCAGCAGCTTGGGTGGGACCAAACAAGAGACCCAGTACTTC
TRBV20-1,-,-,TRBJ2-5,CSARDRETQYF,TGCAGTGCTAGGGACCGAGAGACCCAGTACTTC
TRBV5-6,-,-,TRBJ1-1,CASTWGAGDTEAFF,TGTGCCAGCACATGGGGGGCAGGGGATACTGAAGCTTTCTTT
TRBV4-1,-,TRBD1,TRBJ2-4,CASSHPRTGLYKNIQYF,TGCGCCAGCAGCCACCCCAGGACAGGGCTATACAAAAACATTCAGTACTTC
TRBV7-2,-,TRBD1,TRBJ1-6,CASSRTGLSSYNSPLHF,TGTGCCAGCAGCAGGACAGGTTTGAGCTCCTATAATTCACCCCTCCACTTT
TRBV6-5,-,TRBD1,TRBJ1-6,CASSRDSPNSPLHF,TGTGCCAGCAGCCGGGACAGCCCCAATTCACCCCTCCACTTT
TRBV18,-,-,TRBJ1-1,CASSPGHLATEAFF,TGTGCCAGCTCACCCGGACACCTGGCCACTGAAGCTTTCTTT
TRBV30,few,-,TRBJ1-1,CAWSPGREAFF,TGTGCCTGGAGCCCTGGGAGGGAAGCTTTCTTT
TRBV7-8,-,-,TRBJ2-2,CASNPDTNTGELFF,TGTGCCAGCAACCCAGACACGAACACCGGGGAGCTGTTTTTT
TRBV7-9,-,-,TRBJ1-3,CALGGGSGNTIYF,TGTGCCCTAGGTGGGGGCTCTGGAAACACCATATATTTT
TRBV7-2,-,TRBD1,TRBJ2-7,CASSGRDRGSYEQYF,TGTGCCAGCAGCGGCCGGGACAGGGGTTCCTACGAGCAGTACTTC
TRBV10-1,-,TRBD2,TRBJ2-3,CASSRSGTSGSTDTQYF,TGCGCCAGCAGCCGCTCTGGGACTAGCGGGAGCACAGATACGCAGTATTTT
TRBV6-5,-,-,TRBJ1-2,CASSYSPRSGNGYTF,TGTGCCAGCAGTTACTCCCCCCGGTCAGGGAATGGCTACACCTTC
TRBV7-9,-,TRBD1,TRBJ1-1,CASSLQRTGGNTEAFF,TGTGCCAGCAGCCTTCAAAGGACAGGGGGGAACACTGAAGCTTTCTTT
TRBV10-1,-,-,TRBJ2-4,CASSESRGQGNIQYF,TGCGCCAGCAGTGAGTCGCGGGGACAAGGAAACATTCAGTACTTC
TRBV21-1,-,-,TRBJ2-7,CASSPRGTGAETITYEQYF,TGTGCCAGCAGCCCCCGAGGGACAGGGGCTGAAACCATTACCTACGAGCAGTACTTC
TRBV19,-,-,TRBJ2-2,CASNSRPTGELFF,TGTGCCAGTAATTCGCGGCCGACCGGGGAGCTGTTTTTT
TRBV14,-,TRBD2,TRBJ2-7,CASSQARLAGGDEQYF,TGTGCCAGCAGCCAAGCGCGACTAGCGGGAGGCGACGAGCAGTACTTC
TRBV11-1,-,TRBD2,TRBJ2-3,CASSPWGGGEYTQYF,TGTGCCAGCAGCCCCTGGGGCGGGGGAGAGTATACGCAGTATTTT
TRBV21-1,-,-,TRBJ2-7,CASSNPPGLSYEQYF,TGTGCCAGCAGCAACCCCCCGGGACTTTCCTACGAGCAGTACTTC
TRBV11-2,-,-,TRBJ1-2,CASSLSGFYGYTF,TGTGCCAGCAGCTTATCGGGGTTCTATGGCTACACCTTC
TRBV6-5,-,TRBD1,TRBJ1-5,CASSYGTGGQPQHF,TGTGCCAGCAGTTATGGGACAGGGGGTCAGCCCCAGCATTTT
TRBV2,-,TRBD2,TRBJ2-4,CASSAIKAGGPENIQYF,TGTGCCAGCAGTGCAATAAAAGCGGGAGGGCCCGAAAACATTCAGTACTTC
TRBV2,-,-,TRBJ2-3,CASNRGTDTQYF,TGTGCCAGCAACAGGGGCACAGATACGCAGTATTTT
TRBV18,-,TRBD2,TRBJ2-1,CATTPKGSGGQKRNNEQFF,TGTGCCACCACTCCAAAGGGTAGCGGGGGGCAGAAGCGGAACAATGAGCAGTTCTTC
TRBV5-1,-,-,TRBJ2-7,CASSLEQVSYEQYF,TGCGCCAGCAGCTTGGAACAGGTATCCTACGAGCAGTACTTC